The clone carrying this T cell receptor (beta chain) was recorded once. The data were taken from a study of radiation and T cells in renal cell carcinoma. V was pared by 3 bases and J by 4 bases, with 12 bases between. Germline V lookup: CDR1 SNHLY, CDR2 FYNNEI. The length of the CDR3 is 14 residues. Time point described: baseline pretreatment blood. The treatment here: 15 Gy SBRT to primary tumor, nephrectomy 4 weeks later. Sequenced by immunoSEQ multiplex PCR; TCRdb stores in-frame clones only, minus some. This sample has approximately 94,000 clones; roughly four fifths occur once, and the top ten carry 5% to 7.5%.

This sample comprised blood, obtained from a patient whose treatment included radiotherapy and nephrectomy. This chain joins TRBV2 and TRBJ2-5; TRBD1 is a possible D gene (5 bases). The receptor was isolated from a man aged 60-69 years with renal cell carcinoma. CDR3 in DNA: TGTGCCAGCAGTGACAGGGCGTTAGTAGAGACCCAGTACTTC. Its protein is CASSDRALVETQYF. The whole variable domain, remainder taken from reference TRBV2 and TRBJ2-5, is EPEVTQTPSHQVTQMGQEVILRCVPISNHLYFYWYRQILGQKVEFLVSFYNNEISEKSEIFDDQFSVERPDGSNFTLKIRSTKLEDSAMYFCASSDRALVETQYFGPGTRLLVL.